This T cell receptor beta chain was identified during a study of monozygotic twins with inflammatory bowel disease. Whole-study findings and limits: Among the T cells, different subtypes could not be distinguished. Patients with IBD had less TCRbeta diversity (inverse Simpson) than their healthy co-twins.

Germline CDR1 SGHKS, CDR2 YYEKEE (reference sequence). The CDR3 contains 16 residues. It was 3500 ng of total RNA that each TCR library used. TCRdb reanalyzed the 5' RACE reads, giving one entry per CDR3 protein sequence and no DNA. Listed are fewer than 350,000 distinct CDR3 sequences; roughly 2% falls within the top ten. In regard to this clonotype: The target antigen is unknown.

The sample comprised blood. V is TRBV5-5 and J is TRBJ1-6. This receptor was identified in a human donor with ulcerative colitis or Crohn's disease, or a healthy co-twin of an affected twin (not recorded which). The CDR3 loop is CASSLDASSYNSPLHF.